Presented here are 5 T cell receptor beta chains from one specimen sequenced in a study of T cells in Graves' hyperthyroidism and ophthalmopathy. Amplification targeted TCR beta CDR3 regions from RNA transcripts. The study used the HTBI primer set for a first-round RT-PCR of the TCR CDR3. TCRdb re-called the multiplex PCR reads through MiXCR, storing one row per CDR3 protein. The sample lists about 420,000 distinct CDR3 sequences, more than 15% seen once, with around 7% in the top ten. Sequencing was performed on blood. The receptors were gathered from a woman in her late teens or twenties with Graves' hyperthyroidism.

This clonotype was detected many times. V usage is TRBV28 and J usage is TRBJ2-3; D is unclear. The CDR3 consists of 16 residues. The V end lost 8 bases, the J end lost 3 bases, and 21 bases lay between the germline ends. Germline CDR1 and CDR2: MDHEN and SYDVKM. The CDR3 loop reads CASPPYLWARTDTQYF. The CDR3 nucleotides read TGTGCCAGCCCCCCCTATCTGTGGGCTAGGACAGATACGCAGTATTTT.

The chain carries TRBV11-2 and TRBJ2-2; 15 bases are a match to TRBD2. Germline lookup yields CDR1 SGHAT and CDR2 FQNNGV. V lost 6 bases, J lost 7 bases, and 15 bases stayed unmatched. This CDR3 spans 19 amino acids. The CDR3: CASRPISGTSGRRSGELFF. The CDR3 bases are TGTGCCAGCAGACCAATTAGTGGGACTAGCGGGAGGAGGAGCGGGGAGCTGTTTTTT. The full variable domain, rest sourced from reference TRBV11-2 and TRBJ2-2, is EAGVAQSPRYKIIEKRQSVAFWCNPISGHATLYWYQQILGQGPKLLIQFQNNGVVDDSQLPKDRFSAERLKGVDSTLKIQPAKLEDSAVYLCASRPISGTSGRRSGELFFGEGSRLTVL.

Concerning this clonotype: A much larger clone sits a single nucleotide away, making a read error possible. The V gene is TRBV4-2, the J gene TRBJ2-7, with unresolved D. Trimming left V 0 bases short and J 0 bases short, with 9 bases between. Germline V gene sequence: CDR1 LGHNA, CDR2 YNFKEQ. The CDR3 is made up of 15 amino acids. The CDR3 region is CASSQDYRSSYEQYF. The CDR3 DNA is TGTGCCAGCAGCCAAGATTACCGGAGCTCCTACGAGCAGTACTTC.

This clonotype has at least ten counts. J is TRBJ1-6 and V is TRBV7-3; D may be TRBD1 (5 bases). Trimming took off 1 base at V and 10 bases at J, with 8 bases between the two ends. Germline V lookup: CDR1 SGHTA, CDR2 FQGTGA. The CDR3 covers 13 residues. CDR3 in amino acids: CASSLIWGSPLHF. As DNA, the CDR3 is TGTGCCAGCAGCTTAATTTGGGGGTCACCCCTCCACTTT.

This chain uses TRBV6-1 with TRBJ2-3; the D is unclear. Germline V gene lookup returns CDR1 MNHNS and CDR2 SASEGT. Trimming shortened V by 3 bases and J by 1 base, and 5 bases separated the two germline ends. This CDR3 is built from 13 residues. CDR3 sequence: CASSDYGTDTQYF. In DNA form, the CDR3 reads TGTGCCAGCAGTGACTACGGCACAGATACGCAGTATTTT.